Listed here are 11 T cell receptor beta chains from one sample, sequenced in a study of T-cell memory formation after mild COVID-19. In TCRdb, the 5' RACE reads were re-called with MiXCR into one record per CDR3 protein. Of under 250,000 distinct CDR3 sequences listed, about 11% were seen once; the top ten hold less than 4%. Sequencing was done on a sample of PBMCs or a T cell subset sorted from them (not recorded which). Receptor source: a man younger than 35 who had mild COVID-19 (a few samples of this study predate the infection). Cell type and time point are not known.

The chain joins TRBV3-1 to TRBJ1-3; D is perhaps TRBD1 (5 bases). Deletions cut 4 bases from V and 1 base from J, with 11 bases between. The germline gives CDR1 LGHDT, CDR2 YNNKEL (reference sequence). The CDR3 is made up of 15 amino acids. The CDR3 DNA reads TGTGCCAGCAGCCCAGACAGCGTGTCTGGAAACACCATATATTTT. Amino acid sequence: CASSPDSVSGNTIYF.

The J gene is TRBJ1-2, the V gene TRBV7-9; D remains ambiguous. With 2 bases removed from V and 3 bases from J, the gap between germline ends came to 7 bases. Looked up from germline, CDR1 is SEHNR and CDR2 is FQNEAQ (reference sequence). This CDR3 is built from 13 residues. CDR3 residues: CASSLRDYYGYTF. CDR3 sequence (DNA): TGTGCCAGCAGCTTAAGGGATTACTATGGCTACACCTTC.

The chain is built from TRBV20-1 and TRBJ1-5; no reliable D call. V shed 4 bases and J shed 3 bases, with 19 bases lying between them. Germline V gene data show CDR1 as DFQATT and CDR2 as SNEGSKA (reference sequence). The CDR3 sequence is 16 residues long. CDR3 nucleotides: TGCAGTGCTATCCCCGTATTAGCCCGGAACAATCAGCCCCAGCATTTT. Translation: CSAIPVLARNNQPQHF.

The gene calls are TRBV6-5 and TRBJ2-7; D is unresolved. The length of the CDR3 is 13 residues. V dropped 5 bases and J dropped 3 bases, with 11 bases sitting between them. CDR1 and CDR2 from the germline V gene are MNHEY and SVGAGI. This CDR3 reads CASSPRFGYEQYF. For the CDR3, the DNA is TGTGCCAGCAGTCCCCGATTTGGCTACGAGCAGTACTTC.

In this sample, this clonotype turned up a few times. The chain couples TRBV10-3 to TRBJ1-2; D call uncertain. The CDR3 consists of 15 residues. Germline assignment: CDR1 ENHRY and CDR2 SYGVKD. V was pared by 10 bases and J by 3 bases, with 21 bases between. CDR3 in amino acids: CATADHGVPDYGYTF. The CDR3 nucleotides read TGTGCCACCGCCGACCACGGGGTACCAGACTATGGCTACACCTTC.

This clonotype was recorded a few times. The chain carries TRBV7-2 and TRBJ1-2; 9 bases align to TRBD1. This CDR3 comprises 15 residues. Losses at the gene ends were 5 bases for V and 5 bases for J; bases not matched to a gene: 9. Germline CDR1 is SGHTA and CDR2 is FQGNSA. The CDR3 loop is CASSPRTGEGYGYTF. The DNA of the CDR3 is TGTGCCAGCAGCCCCCGGACAGGGGAGGGTTATGGCTACACCTTC.

The V gene is TRBV5-1, the J gene TRBJ1-6; 8 bases map to TRBD1. The trim removed 2 bases at V and 9 bases at J, leaving 4 bases unmatched. Germline loops: CDR1 SGHRS, CDR2 YFSETQ. The CDR3 has 14 amino acids. CDR3 nucleotides: TGCGCCAGCAGCTTAGCCCAGGGGGCTTCACCCCTCCACTTT. Translated, it gives CASSLAQGASPLHF. Based on the CDR3 plus reference TRBV5-1 and TRBJ1-6, the full variable domain is KAGVTQTPRYLIKTRGQQVTLSCSPISGHRSVSWYQQTPGQGLQFLFEYFSETQRNKGNFPGRFSGRQFSNSRSEMNVSTLELGDSALYLCASSLAQGASPLHFGNGTRLTVT.

J is TRBJ2-1 and V is TRBV28, with a possible D match to TRBD1 (6 bases). Trimming took off 7 bases at V and 5 bases at J, with 12 bases between the two ends. Germline V gene sequence: CDR1 MDHEN, CDR2 SYDVKM. The CDR3 runs 13 residues. The DNA of the CDR3 is TGTGCCAGCACCCCAGGGGCTCACAATGAGCAGTTCTTC. Encoded protein: CASTPGAHNEQFF.

The table lists this clonotype with a few counts. The chain joins TRBV15 to TRBJ1-4; 11 positions match TRBD1. J was trimmed by 8 bases and V by 0 bases; bases with no gene match: 23. Germline V gene data show CDR1 as LNHNV and CDR2 as YYDKDF (reference sequence). The CDR3 contains 22 residues. The CDR3 coding sequence is TGTGCCACCAGCAGAGATTATGTGGACCAGGACAGGGGGCGCGAGGGAACCGAAAAACTGTTTTTT. Translated: CATSRDYVDQDRGREGTEKLFF.

J is TRBJ1-2 and V is TRBV4-3; 7 bases agree with TRBD1. Trimming at V came to 0 bases and at J to 4 bases, leaving 5 bases not matched to a gene. Germline CDR1 LGHNA, CDR2 YSLEER. The CDR3 extends over 15 amino acids. The CDR3 reads CASSQDFNRGYGYTF. DNA of the CDR3: TGCGCCAGCAGCCAAGACTTTAACAGGGGCTATGGCTACACCTTC.

This clonotype was counted many times. V is TRBV4-3 and J is TRBJ2-3; TRBD2 aligns across 8 bases. This CDR3 region has 14 residues. The germline CDR1 and CDR2 sequences are LGHNA and YSLEER. V trimming: 1 base; J trimming: 9 bases; junction bases outside the gene matches: 6. The CDR3 DNA reads TGCGCCAGCAGCCAAGGTGCAGCGGGGGCAACGCAGTATTTT. This codes for CASSQGAAGATQYF.